These 18 T cell receptor beta chains were all obtained from the same sample, sequenced in a study of technical replicates of blood from a few donors. The protocol was immunoSEQ multiplex PCR, while the TCRdb copy is restricted to in-frame clones and leaves out a portion. The sample has 60,000 to 85,000 clones; roughly 94% are singletons. Sequencing was performed on T cells isolated from PBMCs. The source is a human donor in good health.

This clone is a singleton in its sample. The chain joins TRBV6-5 to TRBJ1-1, with D perhaps TRBD1 (5 bases). Per the germline V gene, CDR1 is MNHEY and CDR2 is SVGAGI. The CDR3 extends over 13 amino acids. V lost 6 bases and J 7 bases, leaving 15 bases between the germline ends. CDR3 sequence reads: CASRYTLQGEAFF. Written as DNA, the CDR3 is TGTGCCAGCAGGTACACCCTTCAGGGTGAAGCTTTCTTT.

The chain carries TRBV6-6 and TRBJ2-1, with 7 bases matching TRBD1. V lost 7 bases and J lost 5; bases outside the gene matches: 11. The CDR3 runs to 15 residues. Germline V gene sequence: CDR1 MNHNY, CDR2 SVGAGI (reference sequence). CDR3 bases: TGTGCCAGCACCCTAGACAGGGTATCGGACAATGAGCAGTTCTTC. This codes for CASTLDRVSDNEQFF.

The chain combines TRBV28 with TRBJ1-2; 7 positions agree with TRBD1. Germline CDR1 is MDHEN and CDR2 is SYDVKM. The CDR3 is made up of 14 amino acids. The V and J ends lost 5 bases and 3 bases, in that order; junction bases with no gene match: 6. The CDR3 nucleotides are TGTGCCAGCAGTCTACCGGGACAGCACTATGGCTACACCTTC. As protein: CASSLPGQHYGYTF.

In its sample, this clone was seen once. V usage is TRBV11-2 and J usage is TRBJ2-3; D gene unclear. V was shortened by 3 bases and J by 8 bases, with 6 bases between the two germline ends. CDR3 length equals 11 residues. The germline V gene has CDR1 SGHAT and CDR2 FQNNGV. The CDR3 protein is CASSLPGTQYF. For the CDR3, the DNA is TGTGCCAGCAGCTTGCCGGGTACGCAGTATTTT.

V usage is TRBV10-3 and J usage is TRBJ2-1, with 8 bases aligning to TRBD2. This CDR3 contains 13 residues. The V and J ends lost 10 bases and 8 bases, in that order; junction bases with no gene match: 10. From germline, CDR1 is ENHRY and CDR2 SYGVKD. The CDR3 loop reads CASQVAGSDEQFF. The CDR3 bases are TGTGCCAGCCAGGTAGCGGGATCTGATGAGCAGTTCTTC.

The chain uses TRBV11-2 and TRBJ1-4, with D tentatively TRBD1 (6 bases). The CDR3 extends over 14 amino acids. Germline-derived CDR1 and CDR2 are SGHAT and FQNNGV. Trimming left V 5 bases short and J 4 bases short, with 11 bases between. CDR3 sequence reads: CASSLRGVNEKLFF. CDR3 DNA sequence: TGTGCCAGCAGCCTCAGGGGCGTTAATGAAAAACTGTTTTTT.

The chain combines TRBV4-1 with TRBJ2-1; D perhaps matches TRBD2 (6 bases). The CDR3 extends over 16 amino acids. The germline V and J ends were trimmed by 0 bases and 4 bases, with 13 bases remaining between them. In germline, CDR1 is MGHRA, CDR2 YSYEKL. The CDR3 nucleotides read TGCGCCAGCAGCCAAGAGGTTCGGGAGCCGTACAATGAGCAGTTCTTC. Its protein product is CASSQEVREPYNEQFF.

The rearrangement links TRBV10-1 to TRBJ1-3; 7 nucleotides align to TRBD1. Germline V gene data show CDR1 as WNHNN and CDR2 as SYGVQD (reference sequence). V trimming: 2 bases; J trimming: 4 bases; junction bases outside the gene matches: 2. The CDR3 covers 14 residues. CDR3 region: CASSEPGQGNTIYF. The CDR3 DNA reads as TGCGCCAGCAGTGAGCCGGGACAGGGAAACACCATATATTTT.

The chain uses TRBV19 and TRBJ2-7, with 7 bases aligning to TRBD1. The V gene end was trimmed by 5 bases and the J gene end by 3 bases; junction bases not matched to a gene: 4. Looked up from germline, CDR1 is LNHDA and CDR2 is SQIVND (reference sequence). The CDR3 runs 13 residues. CDR3 DNA sequence: TGTGCCAGTAGTCCGGGACAGCTCTACGAGCAGTACTTC. Translation gives CASSPGQLYEQYF.

The chain links TRBV7-7 to TRBJ2-2; 7 bases agree with TRBD1. There are 13 residues in the CDR3. The germline CDR1 and CDR2 sequences are SSHAT and FNYEAQ (reference sequence). With V trimmed by 5 bases and J by 7 bases, 4 bases remained unmatched. The CDR3 spells CASSRQGSGELFF. In DNA form, the CDR3 reads TGTGCCAGCAGCCGACAGGGCAGCGGGGAGCTGTTTTTT.

In DNA, the CDR3 is TGTGCCAGCAGTTTGCGGGGGCCCCACACTGAAGCTTTCTTT. This gives the protein CASSLRGPHTEAFF. The chain uses TRBV28 and TRBJ1-1; D possibly corresponds to TRBD1 (6 bases). This CDR3 contains 14 residues. The V end was cut by 3 bases, the J end by 3 bases, with 11 bases between. Germline lookup yields CDR1 MDHEN and CDR2 SYDVKM. The complete variable domain, with remaining parts taken from reference TRBV28 and TRBJ1-1, reads DVKVTQSSRYLVKRTGEKVFLECVQDMDHENMFWYRQDPGLGLRLIYFSYDVKMKEKGDIPEGYSVSREKKERFSLILESASTNQTSMYLCASSLRGPHTEAFFGQGTRLTVV.

This clone has a single count. The J gene is TRBJ2-7, the V gene TRBV14; no definite D call. CDR3 length: 12 residues. The germline gives CDR1 SGHDN, CDR2 FVKESK. V was trimmed by 3 bases and J by 3 bases, leaving 6 bases between them. The CDR3 region has the DNA TGTGCCAGCAGCCACTCCTACTACGAGCAGTACTTC. Amino acids: CASSHSYYEQYF.

The chain joins TRBV6-5 to TRBJ1-2; 8 bases are a match to TRBD1. The V gene's germline CDR1 is MNHEY and CDR2 SVGAGI. CDR3 size: 15 residues. Trimming at V came to 2 bases and at J to 8 bases, leaving 10 bases not matched to a gene. The CDR3 reads CASSYNRDRREGYTF. In DNA form, the CDR3 reads TGTGCCAGCAGTTACAACAGGGACAGGCGGGAGGGCTACACCTTC.

Note on this clone: The junction shows a germline mismatch at one end, possibly a read error. DNA of the CDR3: TGTGCCAGCAGCTGGGACAGAACCTACTTT. This gives the protein CASSWDRTYF. The chain employs TRBV7-9 and TRBJ1-1; 7 nucleotides match TRBD1. Per germline, CDR1 SEHNR and CDR2 FQNEAQ (reference sequence). The CDR3 has 10 residues.

The chain couples TRBV6-5 to TRBJ2-1, with 13 bases aligning to TRBD2. Germline loops: CDR1 MNHEY, CDR2 SVGAGI. The CDR3 contains 16 residues. Trimming cost V 2 bases and J 3 bases; bases outside gene matches: 1. The CDR3 DNA reads as TGTGCCAGCAGTTACGGGACTAGCGGGAACTACAATGAGCAGTTCTTC. Protein product: CASSYGTSGNYNEQFF.

The V and J genes are TRBV29-1 and TRBJ1-1; TRBD1 matches at 9 bases. V was clipped by 5 bases and J by 12 bases; unmatched bases: 13. CDR1 is SQVTM and CDR2 is ANQGSEA in the germline V gene. The CDR3 covers 13 residues. This CDR3 is CSVLKTRDRESFF. The CDR3 DNA follows: TGCAGCGTTTTGAAAACCCGGGACAGGGAATCTTTCTTT.

The chain links TRBV6-5 to TRBJ2-1; 7 bases map to TRBD1. This CDR3 is 12 amino acids long. Unmatched junction bases numbered 5, after V lost 7 bases and J lost 8 bases. Germline V gene sequence: CDR1 MNHEY, CDR2 SVGAGI. CDR3 coding DNA: TGTGCCAGCACCCATCAGGGGGATGAGCAGTTCTTC. It encodes CASTHQGDEQFF.

The CDR3 region is CASSRSETHSYEQYF. The CDR3 nucleotides read TGTGCCAGCAGCCGATCTGAAACTCACTCCTACGAGCAGTACTTC. J is TRBJ2-7 and V is TRBV6-5, with no clear D. The CDR3 is 15 amino acids. Trimming took off 6 bases at V and 0 bases at J, with 15 bases between the two ends. Germline V gene sequence: CDR1 MNHEY, CDR2 SVGAGI.